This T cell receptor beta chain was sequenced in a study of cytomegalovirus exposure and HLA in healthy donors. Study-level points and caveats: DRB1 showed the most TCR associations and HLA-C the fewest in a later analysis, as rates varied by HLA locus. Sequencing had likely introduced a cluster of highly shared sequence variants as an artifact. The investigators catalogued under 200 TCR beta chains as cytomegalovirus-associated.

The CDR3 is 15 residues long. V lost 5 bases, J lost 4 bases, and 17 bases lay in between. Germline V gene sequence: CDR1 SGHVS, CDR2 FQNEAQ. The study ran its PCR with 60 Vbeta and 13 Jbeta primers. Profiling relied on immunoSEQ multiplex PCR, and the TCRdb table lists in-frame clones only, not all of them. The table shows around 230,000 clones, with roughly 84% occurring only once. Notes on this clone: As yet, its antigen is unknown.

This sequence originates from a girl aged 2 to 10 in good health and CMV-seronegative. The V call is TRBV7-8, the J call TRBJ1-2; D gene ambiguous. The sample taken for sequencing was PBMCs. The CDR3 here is CASSLTTGSSYGYTF. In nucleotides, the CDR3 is TGTGCCAGCAGCCTTACTACTGGATCTTCCTATGGCTACACCTTC. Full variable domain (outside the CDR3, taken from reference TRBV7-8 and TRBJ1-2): GAGVSQSPRYKVAKRGQDVALRCDPISGHVSLFWYQQALGQGPEFLTYFQNEAQLDKSGLPSDRFFAERPEGSVSTLKIQRTQQEDSAVYLCASSLTTGSSYGYTFGSGTRLTVV.